This entry lists 24 T cell receptor beta chains sequenced from one sample in a study of T cell responses to AZD1222 COVID-19 vaccine. Using immunoSEQ multiplex PCR, the repertoire was profiled, and TCRdb retains in-frame clones only, with some absent. The data show around 99,000 clones, roughly nine tenths seen once. The sample in question was peripheral blood, obtained on day 0 of AZD1222 vaccination. The receptors were gathered from an adult in good health.

This chain connects TRBV5-5 to TRBJ1-5, with D perhaps matching TRBD1 (5 bases). The CDR3 sequence is 16 residues long. Trimming took 3 bases from V and 1 from J, leaving 14 bases between them. Germline CDR1 SGHKS, CDR2 YYEKEE (reference sequence). The CDR3 here is CASSSFPRDSNQPQHF. CDR3 coding DNA: TGTGCCAGCAGCTCCTTTCCCCGGGACAGCAATCAGCCCCAGCATTTT.

In this sample, this clone turned up once. The chain is built from TRBV5-8 and TRBJ1-5, with TRBD1 matching 8 bases. CDR1 and CDR2 from the germline V gene are SGHTS and YDEGEE. V shed 0 bases, J shed 7 bases, and the junction held 6 bases outside the gene matches. CDR3 length equals 15 residues. The CDR3 sequence is CASSLDRGLGQPQHF. The CDR3, as DNA: TGTGCCAGCAGCTTGGACAGGGGGTTAGGGCAGCCCCAGCATTTT.

This chain uses TRBV19 with TRBJ1-5; D is ambiguous. This CDR3 comprises 13 residues. Germline V gene lookup returns CDR1 LNHDA and CDR2 SQIVND (reference sequence). V was clipped by 0 bases and J by 5 bases, with 5 bases between them. The CDR3 region is CASSIDEDQPQHF. DNA for the CDR3: TGTGCCAGTAGTATAGATGAAGATCAGCCCCAGCATTTT.

The chain couples TRBV11-2 to TRBJ1-2; the match to TRBD1 covers 7 bases. Per germline, CDR1 SGHAT and CDR2 FQNNGV. The junction had 23 bases not matched to a gene; V was cut back by 0 bases and J by 7 bases. The CDR3 length is 20 residues. The CDR3 DNA follows: TGTGCCAGCAGCTTAGAGGGAGGGGGCCGGGCAACGAACCCGGTGAGTGGCTACACCTTC. Its protein is CASSLEGGGRATNPVSGYTF.

The chain has TRBV29-1 and TRBJ1-2; D not certain. Per the germline V gene, CDR1 is SQVTM and CDR2 is ANQGSEA. V was pared by 4 bases and J by 2 bases, with 14 bases between. The CDR3 covers 14 residues. CDR3: CSVALGWENYGYTF. For the CDR3, the DNA is TGCAGCGTTGCCCTTGGGTGGGAGAACTATGGCTACACCTTC.

The CDR3 sequence: CASSFPNNIQYF. In nucleotides, the CDR3 is TGTGCCAGCAGCTTTCCGAATAACATTCAGTACTTC. This chain connects TRBV7-2 to TRBJ2-4, with no clear D. Germline V CDR1 and CDR2: SGHTA, FQGNSA. Trimming left V 3 bases short and J 7 bases short, with 7 bases between. This CDR3 is built from 12 residues.

V is TRBV9 and J is TRBJ2-3; D perhaps matches TRBD2 (5 bases). The V gene lost 2 bases and the J gene lost 4 bases, with 11 bases spanning the gap. The CDR3 is 14 amino acids. Germline lookup yields CDR1 SGDLS and CDR2 YYNGEE. The CDR3 DNA reads as TGTGCCAGCAGCGTCGGGGTTCCCTCAGATACGCAGTATTTT. Its protein is CASSVGVPSDTQYF.

The chain joins TRBV2 to TRBJ2-3, with D perhaps TRBD2 (6 bases). V was clipped by 6 bases and J by 4 bases, with 17 bases between them. Germline V gives CDR1 SNHLY, CDR2 FYNNEI. This CDR3 comprises 15 residues. This CDR3 is CASRSEREWADTQYF. DNA for the CDR3: TGTGCCAGCAGATCGGAACGGGAGTGGGCAGATACGCAGTATTTT.

V gene TRBV18 combines with J gene TRBJ2-1, with D perhaps matching TRBD1 (6 bases). Between the trimmed V and J ends, which lost 6 bases and 6 bases, there was a span of 15 bases. The germline CDR1 and CDR2 sequences are KGHSH and LQKENI. The CDR3 covers 14 residues. The CDR3 region is CASSLVRQANEQFF. The CDR3 bases are TGTGCCAGCTCTCTAGTGCGACAGGCCAATGAGCAGTTCTTC.

The chain uses TRBV19 and TRBJ1-2; D possibly corresponds to TRBD1 (5 bases). Trimming stripped 4 bases from V and 2 bases from J, with 14 bases between. Germline V gene data show CDR1 as LNHDA and CDR2 as SQIVND (reference sequence). This CDR3 region has 15 residues. The CDR3, as DNA: TGTGCCAGTAGTAGGGGGGACGCCGCGAACTATGGCTACACCTTC. It codes for CASSRGDAANYGYTF.

The chain couples TRBV5-1 to TRBJ1-1; TRBD1 aligns across 7 bases. V was pared by 4 bases and J by 1 base, with 4 bases of the junction left unmatched. Germline V gene lookup returns CDR1 SGHRS and CDR2 YFSETQ. CDR3 length equals 14 residues. The CDR3 here is CASSPGQSNTEAFF. The CDR3 bases are TGCGCCAGCAGCCCGGGACAGTCGAACACTGAAGCTTTCTTT. Together with reference TRBV5-1 and TRBJ1-1, the CDR3 gives the full variable domain: KAGVTQTPRYLIKTRGQQVTLSCSPISGHRSVSWYQQTPGQGLQFLFEYFSETQRNKGNFPGRFSGRQFSNSRSEMNVSTLELGDSALYLCASSPGQSNTEAFFGQGTRLTVV.

This chain's CDR3 is CASSSLGVVGNTIYF. CDR3 nucleotides: TGTGCCAGCAGCAGTTTGGGGGTTGTCGGAAACACCATATATTTT. The rearrangement joins TRBV14 to TRBJ1-3; D is possibly TRBD1 (5 bases). Deletions cut 5 bases from V and 4 bases from J, with 15 bases between. Germline assignment: CDR1 SGHDN and CDR2 FVKESK. The CDR3 loop spans 15 amino acids.

The chain couples TRBV2 to TRBJ1-1; 8 nucleotides match TRBD1. The CDR3 consists of 14 residues. Trimming cost V 4 bases and J 4 bases; bases outside gene matches: 5. Germline CDR1 is SNHLY and CDR2 is FYNNEI. The CDR3 DNA reads as TGTGCCAGCAGTGGCGACAGGGGAGGCACTGAAGCTTTCTTT. Encoded protein: CASSGDRGGTEAFF.

V usage is TRBV6-1 and J usage is TRBJ2-4, with 7 bases lining up with TRBD2. V shed 4 bases and J 0 bases; nucleotides not matched to a gene: 6. This CDR3 spans 16 amino acids. Germline assignment: CDR1 MNHNS and CDR2 SASEGT. This CDR3 reads CASSGGGSGAKNIQYF. In nucleotides, the CDR3 is TGTGCCAGCAGTGGGGGGGGAAGCGGAGCCAAAAACATTCAGTACTTC.

This sequence joins TRBV2 and TRBJ2-7; perhaps TRBD2 as D (7 bases). The CDR3 sequence is 15 residues long. The V end lost 6 bases, the J end lost 3 bases, and 18 bases lay between the germline ends. Germline V gene lookup returns CDR1 SNHLY and CDR2 FYNNEI. CDR3 residues: CASSLQGGDIYEQYF. The CDR3 DNA is TGTGCCAGCAGCCTACAGGGAGGGGACATCTACGAGCAGTACTTC.

V and J are TRBV10-3 and TRBJ2-3; D perhaps matches TRBD2 (5 bases). The CDR3 runs 13 residues. In germline, CDR1 is ENHRY, CDR2 SYGVKD. Trimming left V 4 bases short and J 2 bases short, with 7 bases between. The CDR3 coding sequence is TGTGCCATCAGTGGGGAGAACACAGATACGCAGTATTTT. Translating gives CAISGENTDTQYF.

V is TRBV2 and J is TRBJ2-7; 10 positions match TRBD2. V shed 7 bases and J 4 bases; nucleotides not matched to a gene: 7. The CDR3 loop spans 14 amino acids. Per germline, CDR1 SNHLY and CDR2 FYNNEI. The chain's CDR3 is CASKLAGDYYEQYF. The CDR3 DNA follows: TGTGCCAGCAAGCTAGCGGGAGACTATTACGAGCAGTACTTC. The whole variable domain, filled in from reference TRBV2 and TRBJ2-7, reads EPEVTQTPSHQVTQMGQEVILRCVPISNHLYFYWYRQILGQKVEFLVSFYNNEISEKSEIFDDQFSVERPDGSNFTLKIRSTKLEDSAMYFCASKLAGDYYEQYFGPGTRLTVT.

V and J are TRBV7-8 and TRBJ1-4, with D possibly being TRBD1 (5 bases). V lost 5 bases to trimming and J lost 2 bases, with 21 bases between them. Germline V lookup: CDR1 SGHVS, CDR2 FQNEAQ. CDR3 length: 18 residues. The CDR3 region has the DNA TGTGCCAGCAGCCGTATCCCCCCCTGGGGCAGTACTAATGAAAAACTGTTTTTT. Protein: CASSRIPPWGSTNEKLFF.

The chain employs TRBV9 and TRBJ2-3; 10 bases are a match to TRBD2. The CDR3 is made up of 14 amino acids. The germline CDR1 and CDR2 sequences are SGDLS and YYNGEE. Trimming took 5 bases from V and 2 from J; bases not matched to a gene: 2. DNA of the CDR3: TGTGCCAGCAGTACTAGCGGGGCCACAGATACGCAGTATTTT. Protein sequence: CASSTSGATDTQYF.

Only one count was recorded for this clone. This chain joins TRBV7-2 and TRBJ2-4; tentative D call: TRBD2 (6 bases). Germline V gene lookup returns CDR1 SGHTA and CDR2 FQGNSA. V lost 1 base, J lost 6 bases, and 13 bases lay in between. The length of the CDR3 is 15 residues. CDR3 sequence (DNA): TGTGCCAGCAGCTTAGGATGGTCCGGGGGAAACATTCAGTACTTC. This gives the protein CASSLGWSGGNIQYF.

This chain links TRBV27 with TRBJ1-3; TRBD1 matches at 7 bases. The CDR3 is made up of 14 amino acids. CDR1 is MNHEY and CDR2 is SMNVEV in the germline V gene (reference sequence). Losses at the gene ends were 6 bases for V and 0 bases for J; bases not matched to a gene: 2. The CDR3 reads CASSRDSSGNTIYF. The CDR3 bases are TGTGCCAGCAGCCGGGACAGCTCTGGAAACACCATATATTTT.

The chain recombines TRBV12-5 with TRBJ1-4; 9 nucleotides match TRBD1. This CDR3 is built from 16 residues. Germline V gives CDR1 LGHNT, CDR2 FRNRAP. V shed 1 base and J 5 bases; nucleotides not matched to a gene: 5. The chain's CDR3 is CASGLGGQGINEKLFF. The CDR3 nucleotides read TGTGCTAGTGGTTTGGGAGGACAGGGGATAAATGAAAAACTGTTTTTT.

The chain uses TRBV4-2 and TRBJ2-3, with D tentatively TRBD2 (5 bases). With 1 base removed from V and 5 bases from J, the gap between germline ends came to 13 bases. The CDR3 has 15 amino acids. Looked up from germline, CDR1 is LGHNA and CDR2 is YNFKEQ. The CDR3 loop reads CASSQGELVGDTQYF. The CDR3 DNA sequence: TGTGCCAGCAGCCAAGGGGAACTAGTAGGAGATACGCAGTATTTT.

The chain uses TRBV18 and TRBJ2-5, with D perhaps TRBD2 (5 bases). The CDR3 is 13 amino acids. The V end lost 4 bases, the J end lost 2 bases, and 8 bases lay between the germline ends. In germline, CDR1 is KGHSH, CDR2 LQKENI. CDR3 sequence: CASSLGSQETQYF. Written as DNA, the CDR3 is TGTGCCAGCTCACTAGGGAGTCAAGAGACCCAGTACTTC.